Below are 20 T cell receptor beta chains sequenced from a single sample in a study of post-analysis software for immune sequencing data. No cognate antigen is known for these TCRs. Included in the TCR beta cDNA libraries were unique molecular identifiers. TCRdb used MiXCR to reprocess the PCR reads, holding one entry per CDR3 protein. The sample has about 770,000 distinct CDR3 sequences; around 42% are singletons. General study results and limits: With TRBV5-6, TRBV5-1 and TRBV20-1 included, several TRBV segments were more frequent in patients than in controls.

Sequencing was performed on blood. These receptors came from a girl aged 10 to 17 with multiple sclerosis.

The sample holds many counts of this clonotype. J is TRBJ1-2 and V is TRBV5-6, with 9 bases identical to TRBD1. The junction had 3 bases not matched to a gene; V was cut back by 4 bases and J by 5 bases. This CDR3 has 13 residues. Germline values: CDR1 SGHDT, CDR2 YYEEEE. The CDR3 DNA is TGTGCCAGCAGCCCCGACAGGGGGTATGGCTACACCTTC. Translating it yields CASSPDRGYGYTF.

V is TRBV7-2 and J is TRBJ1-1, with TRBD1 matching over 7 bases. V was clipped by 5 bases and J by 2 bases; unmatched bases: 8. Germline loops: CDR1 SGHTA, CDR2 FQGNSA. The CDR3 has 15 amino acids. The CDR3 region has the DNA TGTGCCAGCAGCGCGGCCGGGACAGCTAACACTGAAGCTTTCTTT. Protein: CASSAAGTANTEAFF.

The chain employs TRBV20-1 and TRBJ2-1; a possible D gene is TRBD2 (6 bases). CDR3 length: 13 residues. V was clipped by 6 bases and J by 5 bases, with 14 bases between them. Germline assignment: CDR1 DFQATT and CDR2 SNEGSKA (reference sequence). In nucleotides, the CDR3 is TGCAGTGCGACCAGGACTACCAACAATGAGCAGTTCTTC. Residues: CSATRTTNNEQFF.

The sample holds one count of this clonotype. The V call is TRBV10-2, the J call TRBJ2-1, with 9 bases matching TRBD2. The CDR3 loop spans 13 amino acids. The germline CDR1 and CDR2 sequences are WSHSY and SAAADI. V gave up 8 bases and J gave up 8 bases; unmatched junction bases: 7. CDR3 amino acids: CASGREGPHEQFF. The CDR3 DNA follows: TGCGCCAGCGGGCGGGAGGGCCCCCATGAGCAGTTCTTC.

The chain combines TRBV5-1 with TRBJ1-1, with D perhaps TRBD1 (6 bases). The germline V and J ends were trimmed by 6 bases and 0 bases, with 15 bases remaining between them. Germline-derived CDR1 and CDR2 are SGHRS and YFSETQ. The CDR3 is made up of 15 amino acids. For the CDR3, the DNA is TGCGCCAGCAAGACAGGTTCAGAACTGAACACTGAAGCTTTCTTT. Protein product: CASKTGSELNTEAFF.

For the CDR3, the DNA is TGTGCCAGCAGTACGTGGCAGCCCTACGAGCAGTACTTC. It specifies CASSTWQPYEQYF. The chain employs TRBV7-9 and TRBJ2-7; D is ambiguous. The CDR3 is made up of 13 amino acids. Trimming shortened V by 6 bases and J by 2 bases, and 11 bases separated the two germline ends. Germline values: CDR1 SEHNR, CDR2 FQNEAQ (reference sequence).

The V gene is TRBV29-1, the J gene TRBJ2-1; a possible D gene is TRBD2 (6 bases). The germline CDR1 and CDR2 sequences are SQVTM and ANQGSEA. V lost 2 bases, J lost 1 base, and 12 bases lay in between. This CDR3 contains 15 residues. Here the CDR3 DNA reads TGCAGCGTTGAACAGTCTAGCGAGTCCTACAATGAGCAGTTCTTC. This gives the protein CSVEQSSESYNEQFF.

The V and J genes are TRBV20-1 and TRBJ2-1, with D perhaps assigned TRBD1 or TRBD2 (6 bases each). The CDR3 has 13 amino acids. Germline values: CDR1 DFQATT, CDR2 SNEGSKA (reference sequence). The CDR3 here is CSSGRGDYNEQFF. The CDR3 nucleotides are TGCAGCTCAGGAAGGGGGGATTACAATGAGCAGTTCTTC.

This chain links TRBV15 with TRBJ2-3, with D tentatively TRBD2 (6 bases). Trimming stripped 0 bases from V and 2 bases from J, with 9 bases between. Germline CDR1 LNHNV, CDR2 YYDKDF (reference sequence). The CDR3 spans 15 residues. This chain's CDR3 is CATSRDGRNTDTQYF. The CDR3 nucleotides read TGTGCCACCAGCAGAGACGGGAGAAACACAGATACGCAGTATTTT.

The CDR3 sequence: CASSFSRTGHEKLFF. DNA of the CDR3: TGTGCCAGCAGTTTTTCAAGGACAGGGCACGAAAAACTGTTTTTT. The chain employs TRBV27 and TRBJ1-4, with TRBD1 matching 8 bases. Germline CDR1 is MNHEY and CDR2 is SMNVEV (reference sequence). This CDR3 contains 15 residues. V was pared by 3 bases and J by 8 bases, with 8 bases of the junction left unmatched.

J is TRBJ1-2 and V is TRBV11-2; 12 bases are shared with TRBD1. The CDR3 has 18 residues. Per the germline V gene, CDR1 is SGHAT and CDR2 is FQNNGV. J was trimmed by 6 bases and V by 5 bases; bases with no gene match: 16. DNA of the CDR3: TGTGCCAGCAGCCCTAATCCGGGACAGGGGGCCGGCAGGGATGGCTACACCTTC. It specifies CASSPNPGQGAGRDGYTF.

The chain carries TRBV27 and TRBJ2-1, with a possible D match to TRBD1 (6 bases). The V end was cut by 8 bases, the J end by 6 bases, with 14 bases between. The CDR3 contains 13 residues. Germline V gene data show CDR1 as MNHEY and CDR2 as SMNVEV (reference sequence). Here the CDR3 DNA reads TGTGCCAGCGGGGTGTCAGGGGTCAATGAGCAGTTCTTC. Protein product: CASGVSGVNEQFF.

This clonotype came up a few times. The chain uses TRBV5-1 and TRBJ1-4; D gene uncertain. Trimming took 3 bases from V and 8 from J, leaving 14 bases between them. Germline V CDR1 and CDR2: SGHRS, YFSETQ. The CDR3 is 14 residues long. CDR3 in amino acids: CASSSEGLEEKLFF. The CDR3 nucleotides read TGCGCCAGCAGCTCCGAAGGCCTTGAGGAAAAACTGTTTTTT.

This clonotype was counted between two and nine times. The chain employs TRBV6-2 or TRBV6-3 and TRBJ2-7; possibly TRBD2 for D (6 bases). The CDR3 length is 16 residues. V lost 2 bases, J lost 1 base, and 15 bases lay in between. CDR1 and CDR2 from the germline V gene are MNHEY and SVGEGT. CDR3 nucleotide sequence: TGTGCCAGCAGTTACGGGGCTAGCGCAAAATCCTACGAGCAGTACTTC. It encodes CASSYGASAKSYEQYF.

The genes are TRBV2 and TRBJ2-5, with TRBD2 identical over 9 bases. The J segment lost 3 bases and the V segment lost 9 bases, leaving 5 bases of the junction unmatched. The CDR3 is 13 amino acids. Germline V lookup: CDR1 SNHLY, CDR2 FYNNEI. CDR3 DNA sequence: TGTGCCAGTCCCCTAGCGGGAAAAGAGACCCAGTACTTC. Protein sequence: CASPLAGKETQYF.

This clonotype was seen more than once but under ten times. This chain connects TRBV29-1 to TRBJ2-3; D might be TRBD1 (6 bases). CDR1 is SQVTM and CDR2 is ANQGSEA in the germline V gene. The V end was cut by 2 bases, the J end by 1 base, with 10 bases between. The CDR3 has 14 amino acids. Written as DNA, the CDR3 is TGCAGCGTTGAAACGGGACACCGCACAGATACGCAGTATTTT. As protein: CSVETGHRTDTQYF.

There are a few counts of this clonotype. This chain joins TRBV15 and TRBJ2-3, with D hard to call. V was shortened by 0 bases and J by 6 bases, with 13 bases between the two germline ends. Germline values: CDR1 LNHNV, CDR2 YYDKDF (reference sequence). This CDR3 comprises 15 residues. CDR3 protein: CATSRDPTGLDTQYF. The CDR3 DNA reads as TGTGCCACCAGCAGAGATCCGACTGGCTTGGATACGCAGTATTTT.

This clonotype was detected a few times. This chain uses TRBV20-1 with TRBJ2-7; D not certain. Per the germline V gene, CDR1 is DFQATT and CDR2 is SNEGSKA (reference sequence). The CDR3 is 14 amino acids. Deletions cut 3 bases from V and 4 bases from J, with 16 bases between. The CDR3 spells CSARGSRSSYEQYF. The CDR3 DNA follows: TGCAGTGCTAGGGGCTCCCGGAGCTCTTACGAGCAGTACTTC.

The genes are TRBV28 and TRBJ2-5; the D gene is possibly TRBD1 (6 bases). This CDR3 spans 15 amino acids. V gave up 6 bases and J gave up 4 bases, with 18 bases separating them. Germline-derived CDR1 and CDR2 are MDHEN and SYDVKM. CDR3 sequence: CASSRGTSRGETQYF. The CDR3 coding sequence is TGTGCCAGCAGCAGGGGAACCAGTCGGGGAGAGACCCAGTACTTC.

In DNA, the CDR3 is TGTGCCAGTAGGATCGGACAGGGCCATTCACCCCTCCACTTT. Its protein product is CASRIGQGHSPLHF. V gene TRBV19 combines with J gene TRBJ1-6, with TRBD1 matching over 8 bases. Germline CDR1 and CDR2: LNHDA and SQIVND (reference sequence). The CDR3 contains 14 residues. The V segment lost 6 bases and the J segment 8 bases; nucleotides outside the gene matches: 6.